The rows below give T cell receptor beta chains drawn from one sample of a study of regulatory T cells in long-lasting Graves disease. TCRdb re-called the multiplex PCR reads with MiXCR, one entry per CDR3 protein. The sample has hundreds of thousands of distinct CDR3 sequences, roughly 15% seen once. These data are also associated with another study on T cells in Graves' hyperthyroidism and ophthalmopathy.

Sequences were derived from peripheral blood mononuclear cells (PBMCs), sampled at new diagnosis, from a patient treated with antithyroid drugs. The receptors come from a young woman with Graves disease. Both conserved end residues are part of each CDR3. The order of the fields is CDR3 protein, CDR3 DNA, V gene, D gene, clone size, J gene. D genes are given only for firm matches. Clone size is stated in some rows and not others, as once, few, many or a class when expanded.

CDR3aa: CASRGGVTSEQPQHF
CDR3nt: TGTGCCAGCAGGGGTGGTGTAACAAGCGAGCAGCCCCAGCATTTT
v_gene: TRBV7-8
d_gene: .
abundance: few
j_gene: TRBJ1-5

CDR3aa: CASSRTGTNYGYTF
CDR3nt: TGTGCCAGCAGCCGAACAGGGACTAACTATGGCTACACCTTC
v_gene: TRBV28
d_gene: .
abundance: many
j_gene: TRBJ1-2

CDR3aa: CASNPRGNNEQFF
CDR3nt: TGTGCCAGTAACCCTCGGGGAAACAATGAGCAGTTCTTC
v_gene: TRBV2
d_gene: .
abundance: .
j_gene: TRBJ2-1

CDR3aa: CSASALAGNTIYF
CDR3nt: TGCAGTGCCTCCGCCCTGGCAGGAAACACCATATATTTT
v_gene: TRBV20-1
d_gene: .
abundance: few
j_gene: TRBJ1-3

CDR3aa: CASSSRGVGSYNEQFF
CDR3nt: TGTGCCAGCAGCTCAAGGGGGGTCGGGTCCTACAATGAGCAGTTCTTC
v_gene: TRBV11-2
d_gene: .
abundance: few
j_gene: TRBJ2-1

CDR3aa: CSAPSVGVLNTEAFF
CDR3nt: TGCAGTGCTCCATCCGTTGGGGTTCTCAACACTGAAGCTTTCTTT
v_gene: TRBV20-1
d_gene: .
abundance: .
j_gene: TRBJ1-1

CDR3aa: CASSIGTGEQFF
CDR3nt: TGTGCCAGTAGTATCGGGACAGGAGAGCAGTTCTTC
v_gene: TRBV19
d_gene: TRBD1
abundance: .
j_gene: TRBJ2-1

CDR3aa: CASSPGLAITDTQYF
CDR3nt: TGCGCCAGCAGCCCGGGACTAGCGATCACAGATACGCAGTATTTT
v_gene: TRBV5-1
d_gene: TRBD2
abundance: .
j_gene: TRBJ2-3

CDR3aa: CASSMRHGNQPQHF
CDR3nt: TGTGCCAGTAGTATGCGACATGGCAATCAGCCCCAGCATTTT
v_gene: TRBV19
d_gene: .
abundance: few
j_gene: TRBJ1-5

CDR3aa: CSARDLITSGRGVEQYF
CDR3nt: TGCAGTGCTAGGGACCTGATTACTAGCGGGAGAGGGGTCGAGCAGTACTTC
v_gene: TRBV20-1
d_gene: TRBD2
abundance: many
j_gene: TRBJ2-7

CDR3aa: CASSLGGDIQYF
CDR3nt: TGTGCCAGCAGCTTGGGGGGGGACATTCAGTACTTC
v_gene: TRBV11-2
d_gene: TRBD2
abundance: few
j_gene: TRBJ2-4

CDR3aa: CASSSGTSGTYNEQFF
CDR3nt: TGTGCCAGCAGCTCCGGGACTAGCGGGACCTACAATGAGCAGTTCTTC
v_gene: TRBV12-3/TRBV12-4
d_gene: TRBD2
abundance: few
j_gene: TRBJ2-1

CDR3aa: CASSWTPRGTEAFF
CDR3nt: TGTGCCAGCAGCTGGACACCGCGGGGCACTGAAGCTTTCTTT
v_gene: TRBV28
d_gene: .
abundance: many
j_gene: TRBJ1-1

CDR3aa: CASSLSGLAGIYEQYF
CDR3nt: TGTGCCAGCAGTTTATCAGGGCTAGCGGGGATCTACGAGCAGTACTTC
v_gene: TRBV27
d_gene: TRBD2
abundance: .
j_gene: TRBJ2-7

CDR3aa: CASSFQGQPQHF
CDR3nt: TGTGCCAGCAGTTTCCAGGGTCAGCCCCAGCATTTT
v_gene: TRBV12-3/TRBV12-4
d_gene: .
abundance: few
j_gene: TRBJ1-5

CDR3aa: CAGIAGGNTGELFF
CDR3nt: TGTGCCGGTATAGCGGGAGGGAACACCGGGGAGCTGTTTTTT
v_gene: TRBV30
d_gene: TRBD2
abundance: many
j_gene: TRBJ2-2

CDR3aa: CATSDSGQGFNIQYF
CDR3nt: TGTGCCACCAGTGACTCGGGACAGGGGTTCAACATTCAGTACTTC
v_gene: TRBV24-1
d_gene: TRBD1
abundance: .
j_gene: TRBJ2-4

CDR3aa: CASSSYRAPGQYF
CDR3nt: TGTGCCAGCAGCTCCTACAGGGCCCCCGGGCAGTACTTC
v_gene: TRBV11-2
d_gene: .
abundance: many
j_gene: TRBJ2-7